The rows below give T cell receptor beta chains drawn from one sample of a study of blood T cell repertoires in COVID-19. Method: immunoSEQ multiplex PCR; TCRdb's copy keeps in-frame clones and lacks some. The table lists approximately 260,000 clones, roughly 89% of them singletons, with roughly 2.2% in the top ten. Sequences were obtained from peripheral blood. These receptors were collected from a man aged 50 or older with acute or convalescent COVID-19. The CDR3 runs from the conserved cysteine through the conserved F or W. D genes are given only for firm matches. Only part of the rows carry a size: once, few, many, or a class if the clone is expanded.

size,J,V,length,D,CDR3,DNA
.,TRBJ2-3,TRBV2,15,.,CASGRRQASTDTQYF,TGTGCCAGCGGGAGAAGACAGGCTAGCACAGATACGCAGTATTTT
once,TRBJ1-2,TRBV3-1/TRBV3-2,15,TRBD1,CASSPPGQGQGGYTF,TGTGCCAGCAGCCCTCCGGGACAGGGACAGGGGGGCTACACCTTC
.,TRBJ1-2,TRBV27,16,.,CASSPAGTPTNYGYTF,TGTGCCAGCAGTCCGGCCGGGACACCTACAAACTATGGCTACACCTTC
.,TRBJ2-1,TRBV5-1,15,TRBD1,CASSSGQGARNEQFF,TGCGCCAGCAGCTCGGGACAGGGGGCGCGAAATGAGCAGTTCTTC
.,TRBJ2-5,TRBV21-1,17,.,CASSYLPRPSGKETQYF,TGTGCCAGCAGCTACCTACCCCGGCCTAGCGGGAAAGAGACCCAGTACTTC
.,TRBJ2-6,TRBV5-1,16,.,CASCLDQASGANVLTF,TGCGCCAGCTGCCTCGACCAGGCCTCTGGGGCCAACGTCCTGACTTTC
.,TRBJ1-2,TRBV19,15,TRBD1,CASSWTGPANYGYTF,TGTGCCAGTAGCTGGACAGGGCCCGCTAACTATGGCTACACCTTC
.,TRBJ1-3,TRBV5-5,14,.,CASSPQFGQNTIYF,TGTGCCAGCAGCCCCCAGTTTGGGCAGAACACCATATATTTT
.,TRBJ1-5,TRBV12-3/TRBV12-4,13,.,CASSLGGPQPQHF,TGTGCCAGCAGTTTGGGAGGTCCTCAGCCCCAGCATTTT
.,TRBJ1-6,TRBV10-2,15,TRBD1,CASTRQTGRNSPLHF,TGCGCCAGCACCAGACAGACAGGGCGGAATTCACCCCTCCACTTT
once,TRBJ2-3,TRBV10-2,13,.,CASFPGGLDTQYF,TGCGCCAGCTTTCCGGGGGGCCTTGATACGCAGTATTTT
.,TRBJ1-6,TRBV5-4,17,.,CASSLAEGVSYNSPLHF,TGTGCCAGCAGCTTGGCTGAAGGGGTCTCCTATAATTCACCCCTCCACTTT
.,TRBJ1-6,TRBV27,15,TRBD1,CASSWAQGARSPLHF,TGTGCCAGCAGTTGGGCACAGGGGGCAAGGTCACCCCTCCACTTT
once,TRBJ2-7,TRBV9,17,TRBD2,CASSPGAGGFSTYEQYF,TGTGCCAGCAGCCCCGGCGCGGGGGGTTTCTCTACCTACGAGCAGTACTTC
.,TRBJ1-4,TRBV5-6,15,TRBD1,CASSLAGTGGEKLFF,TGTGCCAGCAGCTTGGCCGGGACAGGGGGTGAAAAACTGTTTTTT
.,TRBJ1-1,TRBV10-1,12,.,CASSEGPGEAFF,TGCGCCAGCAGTGAGGGCCCCGGGGAAGCTTTCTTT
.,TRBJ1-1,TRBV27,16,TRBD1,CASSLRRTGWNTEAFF,TGTGCCAGCAGTTTACGGCGGACAGGGTGGAACACTGAAGCTTTCTTT
.,TRBJ1-2,TRBV19,16,.,CASGYRERTLNYGYTF,TGTGCCAGTGGGTACAGGGAGCGGACCCTTAACTATGGCTACACCTTC
.,TRBJ2-7,TRBV11-2,15,TRBD2,CASSLNPSGLYEQYF,TGTGCCAGCAGCCTCAACCCTAGCGGTCTTTACGAGCAGTACTTC
.,TRBJ1-2,TRBV9,15,TRBD1,CASSVRTGGGVGYTF,TGTGCCAGCAGCGTAAGGACAGGGGGCGGCGTGGGCTACACCTTC
.,TRBJ2-7,TRBV2,15,TRBD1,CASQSQTGGSYEQYF,TGTGCCAGCCAGAGTCAGACAGGGGGCTCCTACGAGCAGTACTTC
.,TRBJ1-5,TRBV5-1,14,.,CASSSQGGNQPQHF,TGCGCCAGCAGCTCACAGGGAGGCAATCAGCCCCAGCATTTT
.,TRBJ2-7,TRBV7-3,14,.,CASSLYGSEREQYF,TGTGCCAGCAGCTTATACGGAAGCGAAAGAGAGCAGTACTTC
.,TRBJ1-1,TRBV2,13,.,CASRKARATEAFF,TGTGCCAGCAGAAAAGCCAGGGCCACTGAAGCTTTCTTT
.,TRBJ1-4,TRBV5-8,13,TRBD1,CAPRDRMGEKLFF,TGTGCCCCCCGGGACAGGATGGGTGAAAAACTGTTTTTT
few,TRBJ1-1,TRBV19,15,.,CASSIQGRANTEAFF,TGTGCCAGTAGTATACAGGGTAGGGCGAACACTGAAGCTTTCTTT
.,TRBJ1-2,TRBV19,14,.,CASRDSPPNYGYTF,TGTGCCAGTAGGGACAGTCCTCCTAACTATGGCTACACCTTC
.,TRBJ2-3,TRBV6-1,16,.,CASSEGMGQGTDTQYF,TGTGCCAGCAGTGAAGGTATGGGGCAGGGCACAGATACGCAGTATTTT
.,TRBJ1-2,TRBV9,12,.,CASSPLHYGYTF,TGTGCCAGCAGCCCCCTTCACTATGGCTACACCTTC
.,TRBJ2-3,TRBV5-1,14,.,CASSLMEGTDTQYF,TGCGCCAGCAGCTTGATGGAGGGAACAGATACGCAGTATTTT
.,TRBJ1-3,TRBV5-1,15,TRBD1,CASSSSGQGGNTIYF,TGCGCCAGCAGCTCCTCGGGACAGGGTGGAAACACCATATATTTT
.,TRBJ2-1,TRBV5-1,13,.,CASSWAPLNEQFF,TGCGCCAGCAGCTGGGCCCCCCTTAATGAGCAGTTCTTC
once,TRBJ2-4,TRBV9,17,.,CASSVEPSPRGKNIQYF,TGTGCCAGCAGCGTAGAGCCCTCCCCACGGGGGAAAAACATTCAGTACTTC
.,TRBJ1-4,TRBV3-1/TRBV3-2,15,TRBD1,CASSHGTVGNEKLFF,TGTGCCAGCAGCCACGGGACAGTGGGAAATGAAAAACTGTTTTTT
.,TRBJ1-2,TRBV5-1,15,.,CASSLGSGGYYGYTF,TGCGCCAGCAGCTTGGGGTCCGGCGGATACTATGGCTACACCTTC
.,TRBJ2-3,TRBV19,16,TRBD2,CASSSHGLAGIDTQYF,TGTGCCAGTAGTTCTCATGGACTAGCGGGGATAGATACGCAGTATTTT
.,TRBJ1-4,TRBV27,14,.,CASRLTRLPEKLFF,TGTGCCAGCAGGCTGACACGGCTCCCAGAAAAACTGTTTTTT
many,TRBJ1-2,TRBV9,14,.,CASNVAQRGYGYTF,TGTGCCAGCAACGTCGCCCAGAGAGGCTATGGCTACACCTTC
.,TRBJ1-2,TRBV5-1,14,TRBD1,CASNPMPGQYGYTF,TGCGCCAGCAATCCCATGCCGGGACAGTATGGCTACACCTTC
.,TRBJ2-1,TRBV30,13,TRBD2,CASASGGYNEQFF,TGTGCCTCCGCTAGCGGGGGATACAATGAGCAGTTCTTC
.,TRBJ2-5,TRBV3-1/TRBV3-2,14,.,CASSQTSSWGAQYF,TGTGCCAGCAGCCAAACTTCATCATGGGGGGCCCAGTACTTC
.,TRBJ2-7,TRBV4-1,15,TRBD1,CASSQPGQGVYEQYF,TGCGCCAGCAGCCAACCGGGACAGGGAGTCTACGAGCAGTACTTC
.,TRBJ2-1,TRBV11-3,12,TRBD1,CASSLQGDEQFF,TGTGCCAGCAGCTTACAGGGGGATGAGCAGTTCTTC